Below, one T cell receptor beta chain is given with its context. The CDR3 end is not reached by the read, which stops 3 residues before it; the germline J gene fills it in. The length of the CDR3 is 14 residues. J was trimmed by 2 bases and V by 8 bases; bases with no gene match: 2. Germline CDR1 and CDR2: MRHNA and SNTAGT. Sequencing was performed with immunoSEQ multiplex PCR; in TCRdb, only in-frame clones are kept and a portion is missing. The sample totals about 25,000 clones. These data come from a study of T cells in women clearing cervical HPV infection. The sequencing input was blood buffy coat. The clonotype originates from a woman between 18 and 69 years old with a cervical HPV16 infection that either progressed to CIN3+ or cleared (not recorded which). V gene TRBV6-4 combines with J gene TRBJ2-2, with TRBD2 identical over 10 bases. The CDR3 loop reads CASGTSANTGELFF. The part of the CDR3 DNA that was read is TGTGCCAGCGGGACTAGCGCAAACACCGGGGAG.